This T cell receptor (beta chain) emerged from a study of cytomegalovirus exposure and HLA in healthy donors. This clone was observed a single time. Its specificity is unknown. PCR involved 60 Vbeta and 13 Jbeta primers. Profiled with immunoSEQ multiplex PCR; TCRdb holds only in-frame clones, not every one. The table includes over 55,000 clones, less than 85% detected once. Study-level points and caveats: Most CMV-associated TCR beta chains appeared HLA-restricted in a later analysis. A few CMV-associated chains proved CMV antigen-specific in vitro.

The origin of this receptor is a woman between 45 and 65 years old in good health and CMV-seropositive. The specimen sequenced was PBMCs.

The CDR3 region has the DNA TGTGCCAGCAGTGAAACGACAGGGGTTCCGCAGTATTTT. Translated: CASSETTGVPQYF. This rearrangement joins TRBV6-4 to TRBJ2-3; TRBD1 matches 8 bases. The CDR3 contains 13 residues. Germline assignment: CDR1 MRHNA and CDR2 SNTAGT. Trimming cost V 3 bases and J 10 bases; bases outside gene matches: 6.